The next 3 T cell receptor beta chains were all read from a single sample in a study of blood T cells in healthy people across ages (dated by TCRdb to between 2015 and 2017). Libraries came from 5' RACE. Instrument on record: Illumina HiSeq 2500. The second PCR ran for roughly 7 to 12 cycles and used a J-beta primer mix along with a sample-barcoded 5' primer. TCRdb itself trimmed the public reads at Q25 with fastp, ran MiXCR and retained productive beta chains. One record per CDR3 amino acid sequence lists the most common genes and DNA. This sample comprises 500,000 to 550,000 distinct CDR3 sequences, less than 25% of them detected only once. 8.7% of the sample goes to the ten largest clones. The same sample was also studied in work on T cells of mothers and their children.

The specimen sequenced was blood. The receptors shown here come from a boy aged 5-17 years in good health.

This clonotype occurred a few times. Germline is not matched at one junction end, which may reflect a read error. As DNA, the CDR3 is TGTGTCAGCAGCCCTGGACAGAACTATGGCTACGCCTTC. Translation gives CVSSPGQNYGYAF. The J gene is TRBJ1-2, the V gene TRBV9, with D possibly TRBD1 on 6 matching bases. CDR1 is SGDLS, CDR2 YYNGEE, per germline. The CDR3 is 13 amino acids.

This clonotype was found a few times. As DNA, the CDR3 is TGTGCCAGCAGCTTCGGCAGGGGGCTCGAGACCCAGTACTTC. Translation: CASSFGRGLETQYF. V gene TRBV5-6 combines with J gene TRBJ2-5; 8 positions agree with TRBD1. In germline, CDR1 is SGHDT, CDR2 YYEEEE. The trim removed 2 bases at V and 5 bases at J, leaving 5 bases unmatched. CDR3 length: 14 amino acids.

The genes are TRBV9 and TRBJ2-5; tentative D call: TRBD1 (6 bases). The CDR3 covers 14 residues. CDR1 and CDR2 from the germline V gene are SGDLS and YYNGEE. Trimming shortened V by 3 bases and J by 2 bases, and 11 bases separated the two germline ends. CDR3 loop: CASSDRDTQETQYF. The CDR3 bases are TGTGCCAGCAGCGACCGGGACACGCAAGAGACCCAGTACTTC.